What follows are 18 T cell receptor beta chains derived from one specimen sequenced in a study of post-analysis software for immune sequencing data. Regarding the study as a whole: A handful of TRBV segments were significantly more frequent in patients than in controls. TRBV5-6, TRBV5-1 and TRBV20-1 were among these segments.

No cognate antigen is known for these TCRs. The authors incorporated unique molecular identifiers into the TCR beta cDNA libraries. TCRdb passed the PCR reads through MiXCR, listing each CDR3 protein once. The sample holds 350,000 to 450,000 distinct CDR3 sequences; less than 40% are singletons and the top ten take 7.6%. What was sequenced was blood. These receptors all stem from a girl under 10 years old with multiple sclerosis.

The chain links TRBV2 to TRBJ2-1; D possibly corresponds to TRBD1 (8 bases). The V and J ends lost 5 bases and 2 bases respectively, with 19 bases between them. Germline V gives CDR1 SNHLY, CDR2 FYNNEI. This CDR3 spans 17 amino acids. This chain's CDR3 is CASSPTSSRGPYNEQFF. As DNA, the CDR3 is TGTGCCAGCAGTCCGACTAGCTCCAGGGGGCCCTACAATGAGCAGTTCTTC.

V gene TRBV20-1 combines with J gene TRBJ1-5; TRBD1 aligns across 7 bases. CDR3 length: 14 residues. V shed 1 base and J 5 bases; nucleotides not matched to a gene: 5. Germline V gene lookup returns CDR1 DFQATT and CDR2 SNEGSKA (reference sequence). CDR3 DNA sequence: TGCAGTGCTAGAGGGGACAGTGTGGATCAGCCCCAGCATTTT. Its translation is CSARGDSVDQPQHF.

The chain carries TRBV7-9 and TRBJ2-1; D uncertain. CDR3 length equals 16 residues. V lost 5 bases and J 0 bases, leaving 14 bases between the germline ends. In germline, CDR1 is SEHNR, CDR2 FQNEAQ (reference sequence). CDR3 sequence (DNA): TGTGCCAGCAGCGCAATGAGGCCTTCCTCCTACAATGAGCAGTTCTTC. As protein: CASSAMRPSSYNEQFF.

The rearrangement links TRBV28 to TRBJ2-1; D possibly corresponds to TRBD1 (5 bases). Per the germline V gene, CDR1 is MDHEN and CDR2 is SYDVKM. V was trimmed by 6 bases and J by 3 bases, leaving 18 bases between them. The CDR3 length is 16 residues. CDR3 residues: CASSPGLGALYNEQFF. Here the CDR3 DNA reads TGTGCCAGCAGCCCCGGATTAGGGGCGCTCTACAATGAGCAGTTCTTC.

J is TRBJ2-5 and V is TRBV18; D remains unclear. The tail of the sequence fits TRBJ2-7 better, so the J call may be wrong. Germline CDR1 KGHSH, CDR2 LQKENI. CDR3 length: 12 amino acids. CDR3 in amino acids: CASSPYAHEQYF. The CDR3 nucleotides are TGTGCCAGCTCACCATACGCTCACGAGCAGTACTTC.

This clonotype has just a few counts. The CDR3 bases are TGTGCCAGCAACCTACCCGCGGGCAATGAGCAGTTCTTC. This encodes CASNLPAGNEQFF. The V and J genes are TRBV6-6 and TRBJ2-1; possibly TRBD2 for D (5 bases). Per the germline V gene, CDR1 is MNHNY and CDR2 is SVGAGI (reference sequence). Trimming removed 7 bases at V and 6 bases at J, with 13 bases between. The CDR3 covers 13 residues.

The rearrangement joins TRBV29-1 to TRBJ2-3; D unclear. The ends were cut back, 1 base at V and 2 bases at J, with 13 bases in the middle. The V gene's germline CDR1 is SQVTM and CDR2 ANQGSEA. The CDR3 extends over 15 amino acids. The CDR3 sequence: CSVEGRQTHTDTQYF. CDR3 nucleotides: TGCAGCGTTGAAGGAAGGCAGACCCACACAGATACGCAGTATTTT.

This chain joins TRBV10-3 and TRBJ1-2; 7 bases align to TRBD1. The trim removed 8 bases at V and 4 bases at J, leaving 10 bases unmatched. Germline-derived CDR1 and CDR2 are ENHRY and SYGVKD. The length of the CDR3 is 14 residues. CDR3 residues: CAIGDRDRVYGYTF. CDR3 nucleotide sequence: TGTGCCATCGGAGACAGGGATCGCGTCTATGGCTACACCTTC.

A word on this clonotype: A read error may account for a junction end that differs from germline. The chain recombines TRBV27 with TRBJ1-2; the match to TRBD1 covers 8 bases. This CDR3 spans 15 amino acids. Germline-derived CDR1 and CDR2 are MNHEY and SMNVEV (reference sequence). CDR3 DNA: TGTGCCGGCAGTTTAGCTCAAGGGACAGGTGGTGGCTACACCTTC. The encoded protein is CAGSLAQGTGGGYTF.

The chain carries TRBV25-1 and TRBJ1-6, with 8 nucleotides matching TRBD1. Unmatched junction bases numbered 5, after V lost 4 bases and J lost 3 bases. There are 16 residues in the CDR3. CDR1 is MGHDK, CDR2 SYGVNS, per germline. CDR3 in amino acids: CASSGNGQGYNSPLHF. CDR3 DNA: TGTGCCAGCAGTGGGAATGGACAGGGCTATAATTCACCCCTCCACTTT.

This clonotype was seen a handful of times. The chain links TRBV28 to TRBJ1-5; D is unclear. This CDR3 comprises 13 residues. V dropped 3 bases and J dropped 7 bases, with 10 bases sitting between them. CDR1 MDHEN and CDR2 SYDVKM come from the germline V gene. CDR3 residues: CASSFIKVQPQHF. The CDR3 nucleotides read TGTGCCAGCAGTTTCATCAAGGTACAGCCCCAGCATTTT.

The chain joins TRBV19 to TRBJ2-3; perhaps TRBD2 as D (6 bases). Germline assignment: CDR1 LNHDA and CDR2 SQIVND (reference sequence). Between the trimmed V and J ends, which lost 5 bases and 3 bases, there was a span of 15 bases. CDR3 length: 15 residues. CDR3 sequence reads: CASSARLVPTDTQYF. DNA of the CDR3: TGTGCCAGTAGTGCTCGACTAGTCCCAACAGATACGCAGTATTTT.

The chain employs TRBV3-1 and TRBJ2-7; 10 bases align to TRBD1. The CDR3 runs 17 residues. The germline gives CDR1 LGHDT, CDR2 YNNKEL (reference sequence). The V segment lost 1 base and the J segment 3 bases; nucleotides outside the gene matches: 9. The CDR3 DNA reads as TGTGCCAGCAGCCAAGGTGGACAGGGGGTTTTCCTCTACGAGCAGTACTTC. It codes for CASSQGGQGVFLYEQYF.

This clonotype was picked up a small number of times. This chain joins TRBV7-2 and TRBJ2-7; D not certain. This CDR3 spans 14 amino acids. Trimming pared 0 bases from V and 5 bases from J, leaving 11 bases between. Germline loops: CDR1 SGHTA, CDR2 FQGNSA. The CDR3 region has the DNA TGTGCCAGCAGCTTAGCGGCAGGTACCCACGAGCAGTACTTC. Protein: CASSLAAGTHEQYF.

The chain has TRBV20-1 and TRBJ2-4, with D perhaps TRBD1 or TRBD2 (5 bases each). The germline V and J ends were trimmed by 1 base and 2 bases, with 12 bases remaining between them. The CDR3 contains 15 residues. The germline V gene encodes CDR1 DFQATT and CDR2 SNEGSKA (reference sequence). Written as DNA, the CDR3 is TGCAGTGCTAGAGGAATGGGGGTAACCAAAAACATTCAGTACTTC. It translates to CSARGMGVTKNIQYF.

DNA for the CDR3: TGCGCCAGCAGCCAAGATTGGGCAACTAGCGGGAAAGAGACCCAGTACTTC. It codes for CASSQDWATSGKETQYF. The rearrangement joins TRBV4-3 to TRBJ2-5; 10 nucleotides match TRBD2. There are 17 residues in the CDR3. In germline, CDR1 is LGHNA, CDR2 YSLEER. V shed 0 bases, J shed 3 bases, and the junction held 7 bases outside the gene matches.

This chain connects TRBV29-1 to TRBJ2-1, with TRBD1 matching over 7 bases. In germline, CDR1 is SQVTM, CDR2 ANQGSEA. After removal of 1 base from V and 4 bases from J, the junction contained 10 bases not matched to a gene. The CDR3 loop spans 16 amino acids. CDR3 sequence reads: CSVEAQRQGGYNEQFF. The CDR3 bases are TGCAGCGTTGAAGCCCAAAGACAGGGCGGGTACAATGAGCAGTTCTTC.

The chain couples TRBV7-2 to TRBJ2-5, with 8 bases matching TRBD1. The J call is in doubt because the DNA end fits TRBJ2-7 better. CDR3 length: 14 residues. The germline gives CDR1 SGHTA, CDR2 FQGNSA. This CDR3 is CASRRRQGTYEQYF. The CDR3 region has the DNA TGTGCCAGTAGGCGGCGACAGGGGACCTACGAGCAGTACTTC.